The rows below give T cell receptor beta chains drawn from one sample of a study of blood T cell repertoires in COVID-19. Method: immunoSEQ multiplex PCR; TCRdb's copy keeps in-frame clones and lacks some. The table lists 65,000 to 80,000 clones, approximately 91% of them singletons. Sequencing was done on a sample of peripheral blood. The receptors derive from a man between 65 and 85 years old with active or convalescent COVID-19. CDR3s include the opening cysteine and the closing phenylalanine or tryptophan. The D gene is left open where the match is weak. Size tells how often a clone was seen (once, few, many) or the class of an expanded clone, and some rows leave it out.

abundance | d_gene | j_gene | v_gene | CDR3nt | CDR3aa
- | - | TRBJ2-1 | TRBV28 | TGTGCCAGCAGTCGGGACTTATTCAATGAGCAGTTCTTC | CASSRDLFNEQFF
- | TRBD2 | TRBJ2-7 | TRBV7-9 | TGTGCCAGCAGCCGGACTAGCGGGGGACTGAACGAGCAGTACTTC | CASSRTSGGLNEQYF
- | TRBD1 | TRBJ2-3 | TRBV6-4 | TGTGCCAGCAGCCCGACAGGGGGCCCAGATACGCAGTATTTT | CASSPTGGPDTQYF
- | - | TRBJ2-2 | TRBV18 | TGTGCCAGCTCACCAGAGGTACGGGAGCGGTACGGCGGGGAGCTGTTTTTT | CASSPEVRERYGGELFF
- | TRBD1 | TRBJ1-4 | TRBV6-5 | TGTGCCAGCAGTTACTCCCCGTCGGCAGGGGGCGAAAAACTGTTTTTT | CASSYSPSAGGEKLFF
few | - | TRBJ1-1 | TRBV5-1 | TGCGCCAGCAGCTCCCTGGGACAGAACACTGAAGCTTTCTTT | CASSSLGQNTEAFF
- | - | TRBJ2-3 | TRBV5-8 | TGTGCCAGCAGTGTTCGGAGAGATACGCAGTATTTT | CASSVRRDTQYF
once | TRBD2 | TRBJ2-2 | TRBV10-3 | TGTGCCATCACACGCGGGGGGCCTTCGAACACCGGGGAGCTGTTTTTT | CAITRGGPSNTGELFF
- | - | TRBJ1-1 | TRBV5-4 | TGTGCCAGCAGCTTCTCACAGGGCTTGAACACTGAAGCTTTCTTT | CASSFSQGLNTEAFF
- | TRBD1 | TRBJ1-2 | TRBV5-5 | TGTGCCAGCAGCCCTTGGGGGACAGGGGGCGGCTATGGCTACACCTTC | CASSPWGTGGGYGYTF
- | - | TRBJ1-2 | TRBV10-2 | TGCGCCAGCAGGGGAACAAACAGGGAAGACGGCTACACCTTC | CASRGTNREDGYTF
- | - | TRBJ1-2 | TRBV9 | TGTGCCAGCAGCCGAGGTGACTTC | CASSRGDF
- | TRBD1 | TRBJ2-2 | TRBV19 | TGTGCCAGTAGTATAGATCGAGGGGGCAGGGGTGGTGATCACACCGGGGAGCTGTTTTTT | CASSIDRGGRGGDHTGELFF
- | - | TRBJ1-4 | TRBV6-1 | TGTGCCAGCAGTGATGACAGGTTTACAAATGAAAAACTGTTTTTT | CASSDDRFTNEKLFF
once | - | TRBJ2-1 | TRBV20-1 | TGCAGTGCTAGCGGGGTTAATGAGCAGTTCTTC | CSASGVNEQFF
- | - | TRBJ2-5 | TRBV6-5 | TGTGCCAGCACCAAAAGGGGGACTACTGGGGAGACCCAGTACTTC | CASTKRGTTGETQYF
- | TRBD2 | TRBJ2-1 | TRBV9 | TGTGCCAGCAGCGTAGGAGCGGGAGAAGGTAATGAGCAGTTCTTC | CASSVGAGEGNEQFF
- | - | TRBJ2-2 | TRBV7-6 | TGTGCCAGCAGCCCACAGGGCTACCCTACCGGGGAGCTGTTTTTT | CASSPQGYPTGELFF
- | TRBD2 | TRBJ2-1 | TRBV5-1 | TGCGCCAGCAGCTTGGCTGGGACTAGCGGAGGTGAGCAGTTCTTC | CASSLAGTSGGEQFF
- | - | TRBJ2-2 | TRBV3-1/TRBV3-2 | TGTGCCAGCAGCCTCTGGACAGACGACACCGGGGAGCTGTTTTTT | CASSLWTDDTGELFF
- | TRBD2 | TRBJ2-3 | TRBV5-6 | TGTGCCAGCAGCACGAGACTAGCCGGAACAGATACGCAGTATTTT | CASSTRLAGTDTQYF
- | TRBD1 | TRBJ2-3 | TRBV3-1/TRBV3-2 | TGTGCCAGCAGCCCGGGACAGTACACAGATACGCAGTATTTT | CASSPGQYTDTQYF
few | TRBD1 | TRBJ1-3 | TRBV6-5 | TGTGCCAGCAGGGGACAGGGGGTCTCTGGAAACACCATATATTTT | CASRGQGVSGNTIYF
- | - | TRBJ2-1 | TRBV11-2 | TGTGCCAGCAGCTTACAGATCAATGAGCAGTTCTTC | CASSLQINEQFF
- | - | TRBJ2-7 | TRBV28 | TGTGCCAGCAGTTTACTAGCGCCTTCGTACGAGCAGTACTTC | CASSLLAPSYEQYF
- | - | TRBJ2-1 | TRBV29-1 | TGCAGCGTCCTCCTTAGCGGAAACTACAATGAGCAGTTCTTC | CSVLLSGNYNEQFF
few | - | TRBJ1-5 | TRBV19 | TGTGCCAGTAGTATGAGTCTTGGCAGGGCGATTCAGCCCCAGCATTTT | CASSMSLGRAIQPQHF
- | TRBD1 | TRBJ2-5 | TRBV7-6 | TGTGCCAGCAGCAGAATGACAGGGATCCAAGAGACCCAGTACTTC | CASSRMTGIQETQYF
once | TRBD1 | TRBJ2-1 | TRBV5-1 | TGCGCCAGCAGCTTCGCCGGGACAGGGGTGAATGAGCAGTTCTTC | CASSFAGTGVNEQFF
- | TRBD1 | TRBJ2-4 | TRBV30 | TGTGCCTGGGCGTCAAGAGGGGGCGCATACATTCAGTACTTC | CAWASRGGAYIQYF
- | TRBD1 | TRBJ2-2 | TRBV30 | TGTGCCTGGGTGGCAGGGACAGGGGGCCCCGGGGAGCTGTTTTTT | CAWVAGTGGPGELFF
- | TRBD1 | TRBJ1-1 | TRBV19 | TGTGCCAGCCATAACAGGGGGGCGACTGAAGCTTTCTTT | CASHNRGATEAFF
- | - | TRBJ2-7 | TRBV6-5 | TGTGCCAGCAGCTTCCAGGCCGTGCAGTACTTC | CASSFQAVQYF
once | TRBD2 | TRBJ2-1 | TRBV10-1 | TGCGCCAGCAGAGCTAGCGGGGGGGATTACAATGAGCAGTTCTTC | CASRASGGDYNEQFF
few | TRBD1 | TRBJ2-6 | TRBV11-2 | TGTGCCAGCAACCTCCACCGCCGGGACAGGTTCTCTGGGGCCAACGTCCTGACTTTC | CASNLHRRDRFSGANVLTF
once | - | TRBJ1-5 | TRBV15 | TGTGCCACCAGCAGATACGAGATAGGGGGCAATCAGCCCCAGCATTTT | CATSRYEIGGNQPQHF
- | - | TRBJ1-5 | TRBV5-5 | TGTGCCAGCAGTATGACAGGTAATAGCAATCAGCCCCAGCATTTT | CASSMTGNSNQPQHF
- | TRBD1 | TRBJ2-3 | TRBV19 | TGTGCCAGTAGTACCTGGGACAGGGGAACAGATACGCAGTATTTT | CASSTWDRGTDTQYF
- | - | TRBJ2-2 | TRBV19 | TGTGCCAGTAGCCCTCAACTGCTCAGGGGTGCCGGGGAGCTGTTTTTT | CASSPQLLRGAGELFF
- | TRBD2 | TRBJ2-2 | TRBV11-2 | TGTGCCAGCAGCATGGGGACTACTTACACCGGGGAGCTGTTTTTT | CASSMGTTYTGELFF
once | - | TRBJ1-1 | TRBV28 | TGTGCCAGCAGTTTGGCCACGGGGAACACTGAAGCTTTCTTT | CASSLATGNTEAFF
- | TRBD1 | TRBJ2-1 | TRBV7-3 | TGTGCCAGCAGCCCCGGCGACAGGGGGTCGAGGGACCTTGAGCAGTTCTTC | CASSPGDRGSRDLEQFF
once | - | TRBJ1-2 | TRBV6-6 | TGTGCCAGCAGGACCGGAGGGAATGGCTACACCTTC | CASRTGGNGYTF
- | - | TRBJ2-2 | TRBV9 | TGTGCCAGCAGCCTACAGGGATACACCGGGGAGCTGTTTTTT | CASSLQGYTGELFF
- | TRBD1 | TRBJ2-3 | TRBV6-4 | TGTGCCACTACCACAGGGGGCAGTGACACAGATACGCAGTATTTT | CATTTGGSDTDTQYF
- | - | TRBJ1-3 | TRBV4-1 | TGCGCCAGCAGCCAGCCGGGAGCCCCAATCTCTGGAAACACCATATATTTT | CASSQPGAPISGNTIYF
- | - | TRBJ2-4 | TRBV9 | TGTGCCAGCAGCGCCTCTCTAGCCAAAAACATTCAGTACTTC | CASSASLAKNIQYF
- | TRBD1 | TRBJ2-5 | TRBV25-1 | TGTGCCAGCGGTAACAGGGGGCTTCAGGCAGAGACCCAGTACTTC | CASGNRGLQAETQYF
- | - | TRBJ2-7 | TRBV7-6 | TGTGCCAGCAGCTTAGTGGTAGGGGGAGCTCGGATATACGAGCAGTACTTC | CASSLVVGGARIYEQYF
- | - | TRBJ2-1 | TRBV21-1 | TGTGCCAGCAGCAAAGGAAGAACGGGAAAGATGGATGAGCAGTTCTTC | CASSKGRTGKMDEQFF
few | - | TRBJ2-3 | TRBV5-1 | TGCGCCAGCAGCCCGAGTGGTCCCAGGACAGATACGCAGTATTTT | CASSPSGPRTDTQYF
- | - | TRBJ2-2 | TRBV2 | TGTGCCAGCAGTGAGTTCGGCACCGGGGAGCTGTTTTTT | CASSEFGTGELFF
- | - | TRBJ1-1 | TRBV18 | TGTGCCAGCTCACCAGGGGCTGACACTGAAGCTTTCTTT | CASSPGADTEAFF
- | - | TRBJ1-1 | TRBV18 | TGTGCCAGCTCAACGGACATGAACACTGAAGCTTTCTTT | CASSTDMNTEAFF
- | - | TRBJ2-3 | TRBV12-5 | TGTGCTAGTGGAACTTACTTATCCCGCACAGATACGCAGTATTTT | CASGTYLSRTDTQYF
- | - | TRBJ1-2 | TRBV9 | TGTGCCAGCAGCCCCCCGGGGGGGGCCCTCGGCTACACCTTC | CASSPPGGALGYTF